This T cell receptor beta chain was retrieved from a study of Ad26.COV2.S vaccination and SARS-CoV-2 variants. Whole-study findings and limits: Overall T cell responses may have been underestimated by the analyses of TCR breadth and depth.

Turning to this clone: Antigen unknown.

Measured with immunoSEQ multiplex PCR; TCRdb has only the in-frame clones, and not every one. Among roughly 350,000 clones, about 88% were seen once, and the ten largest hold 6.4%. Sample treatment: some 20 received Ad26.COV2.S at low or high dose, single or two shots; several received placebo; per-sample allocation not given. Specimen acquisition occurred on day 63 following the initial vaccine or placebo injection. Sequencing was performed on peripheral blood, taken in a trial of Ad26.COV2.S vaccine versus placebo. The receptor comes from a person aged 18-65 years who received the Ad26.COV2.S COVID-19 vaccine or a placebo.

The CDR3 loop reads CASTGTGFGNQPQHF. The CDR3 nucleotides read TGTGCCAGCACCGGGACAGGGTTCGGGAATCAGCCCCAGCATTTT. This rearrangement joins TRBV28 to TRBJ1-5, with 9 bases fitting TRBD1. The germline gives CDR1 MDHEN, CDR2 SYDVKM. V lost 7 bases to trimming and J lost 4 bases; unmatched junction nucleotides: 8. CDR3 size: 15 residues.